A selection of T cell receptor beta chains follows, all from one sample in a study of T-cell reconstitution after alpha-beta-depleted transplantation in children. TCRdb analysed the PCR reads with MiXCR anew, one entry per CDR3 protein. The sample yields some 500,000 distinct CDR3 sequences, approximately 20% seen once. The material sequenced was PBMCs from the stem cell graft donor, taken from the stem cell graft. The receptor set was obtained from a human donor who donated a stem cell graft to a child with acute lymphoblastic leukemia. Both conserved end residues are part of each CDR3. Fields, in order: V gene, clone size, D gene, J gene, CDR3 DNA, CDR3 protein. A D gene is named only where the DNA matches it firmly. Clone size is given for some rows only: seen once, a few or many times, or a class if the clone is expanded.

>TRBV12-5|-|TRBD2|TRBJ2-5
TGTGCTAGTGGACCGACCCCGGGACTAGCGACGGAGACCCAGTACTTC
CASGPTPGLATETQYF
>TRBV11-1|-|-|TRBJ1-6
TGTGCCAGCAGCTTACAGTCAAATTCACCCCTCCACTTT
CASSLQSNSPLHF
>TRBV29-1|-|-|TRBJ2-3
TGCAGCGTTGAAGCCAGTTTAGGCACAGATACGCAGTATTTT
CSVEASLGTDTQYF
>TRBV5-1|many|TRBD1|TRBJ2-7
TGCGCCAGCAGCCGCCCCCGAGGACAGGGAATATTGGGATCCTACGAGCAGTACTTC
CASSRPRGQGILGSYEQYF
>TRBV6-5|few|-|TRBJ1-5
TGTGCCAGCAGTTACGGGGGGATCAATCAGCCCCAGCATTTT
CASSYGGINQPQHF
>TRBV3-1|-|TRBD2|TRBJ2-2
TGTGCCAGCAGCCCGTATGGGACTAGCGGGAGGTCCGGGGAGCTGTTTTTT
CASSPYGTSGRSGELFF
>TRBV27|-|TRBD2|TRBJ2-7
TGTGCCACCGGGGGGATCTTCTACGAGCAGTACTTC
CATGGIFYEQYF
>TRBV6-1|-|-|TRBJ2-7
TGTGCCAGCAGTCCCGAGAAGGAAATGACCTACGAGCAGTACTTC
CASSPEKEMTYEQYF
>TRBV20-1|-|-|TRBJ2-5
TGCAGTTGGGCGGGAGAGACCCAGTACTTC
CSWAGETQYF
>TRBV5-1|many|-|TRBJ1-1
TGCGCCAGCAGCTTGGCCACGGGCCCGAACACTGAAGCTTTCTTT
CASSLATGPNTEAFF
>TRBV7-9|-|TRBD2|TRBJ2-1
TGTGCCAGCCCCGTGGGGACTAGCCTCTCCTACAATGAGCAGTTCTTC
CASPVGTSLSYNEQFF
>TRBV5-1|many|-|TRBJ2-7
TGCGCCAGCAGGGGCTGGACCTACGAGCAGTACTTC
CASRGWTYEQYF
>TRBV12-3/TRBV12-4|few|TRBD1|TRBJ2-7
TGTGCCAGCAGTTTCTCCAGGGGGCCCCACGAGCAGTACTTC
CASSFSRGPHEQYF